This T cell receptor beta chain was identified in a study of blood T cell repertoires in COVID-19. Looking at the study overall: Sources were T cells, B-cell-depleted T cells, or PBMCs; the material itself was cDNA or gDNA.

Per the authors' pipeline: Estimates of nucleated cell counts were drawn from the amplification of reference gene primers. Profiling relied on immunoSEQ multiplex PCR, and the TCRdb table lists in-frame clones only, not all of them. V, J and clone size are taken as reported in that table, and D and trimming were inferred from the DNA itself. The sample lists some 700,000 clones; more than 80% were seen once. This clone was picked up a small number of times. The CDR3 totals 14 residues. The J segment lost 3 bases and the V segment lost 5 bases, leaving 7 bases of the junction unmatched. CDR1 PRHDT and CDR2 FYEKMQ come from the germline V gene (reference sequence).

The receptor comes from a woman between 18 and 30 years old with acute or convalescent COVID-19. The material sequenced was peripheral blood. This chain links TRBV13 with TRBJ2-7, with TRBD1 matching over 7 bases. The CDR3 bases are TGTGCCAGCAGCCCCGGACAGGATGACTACGAGCAGTACTTC. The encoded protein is CASSPGQDDYEQYF.